Detailed here is one T cell receptor beta chain. Its antigen is not known. The sample belongs to a study of Tregs in tolerant kidney transplant recipients. The wider study: A 3-day belatacept mixed lymphocyte reaction, sometimes plus 5-day graft donor restimulation, preceded CD4+CD25+CD127- sorting. Whole-study results and caveats: Biological reproducibility was not directly addressed in this study. Findings come from small patient numbers and require larger validation.

Germline V gives CDR1 LNHDA, CDR2 SQIVND (reference sequence). The CDR3 extends over 13 amino acids. The V segment lost 5 bases and the J segment 6 bases; nucleotides outside the gene matches: 6. Generated by immunoSEQ multiplex PCR, the TCRdb table keeps only in-frame clones and is missing some. The sample includes about 44,000 clones, around 95% of them seen just once. Specimen: Tregs from blood cultured with allogeneic cells. This TCR was recovered from a human donor in good health. The chain couples TRBV19 to TRBJ1-2, with 7 bases matching TRBD1. The CDR3 here is CASSPQTGNGYTF. The CDR3 DNA reads TGTGCCAGTAGTCCACAGACAGGGAATGGCTACACCTTC.